Here is one T cell receptor (beta chain) with its context. Its antigen is unknown. The sample is drawn from a study of blood T cells in healthy people across ages. V was shortened by 1 base and J by 4 bases, with 19 bases between the two germline ends. The CDR3 is 17 residues long. The V gene's germline CDR1 is LGHNA and CDR2 YSLEER. A second PCR of about 6 to 11 cycles used a sample-barcoded 5' primer and a J-beta primer mix. Per sample, CDR3-containing paired-end reads numbered at least 2.5 million. Using its own MiXCR run on the 5' RACE reads, TCRdb lists one record per CDR3 protein. The sample has over 1,500,000 distinct CDR3 sequences, approximately 39% seen once; the top ten hold under 30%. Study conclusions and caveats: Observed TCR beta diversity showed a strong correlation with the percentage of naive T cells as measured by flow cytometry. Roughly linearly, TCR beta diversity per million T cells fell as age increased.

Sequencing used blood. The clonotype originates from a human donor in good health. V is TRBV4-3 and J is TRBJ2-5; D is uncertain. The CDR3 region is CASSQGLPGELGETQYF. The CDR3, as DNA: TGCGCCAGCAGCCAAGGTCTCCCGGGCGAGTTGGGAGAGACCCAGTACTTC.